This TCR beta chain was captured by sequencing in a study of OX40 agonist ivuxolimab in advanced cancers. Study summary: The patients' treatment was ivuxolimab, an agonistic anti-OX40 (CD134) antibody. Cancers in dose escalation were hepatocellular, melanoma, renal cell and head and neck. The dose of intravenous ivuxolimab that patients received every 2 weeks ranged from 0.01 to 10 mg/kg.

Generated by immunoSEQ multiplex PCR, the TCRdb table keeps only in-frame clones and is missing some. The table records approximately 39,000 clones, about 81% of them present only once. Trimming shortened V by 4 bases and J by 5 bases, and 12 bases separated the two germline ends. The CDR3 length is 13 residues. The germline V gene has CDR1 SGHRS and CDR2 YFSETQ. About this clone itself: Antigen: not known.

Study results and limitations: Mean expanded clone counts were higher in CD8+ than CD4+ T cells.

The sample consisted of CD4+ or CD8+ T cells sorted from blood, taken in a trial of the OX40 agonist ivuxolimab. The rearrangement joins TRBV5-1 to TRBJ2-5, with D perhaps TRBD1 (5 bases). This receptor was taken from an adult with an advanced solid tumor such as melanoma, head and neck, liver or kidney cancer. DNA of the CDR3: TGCGCCAGCAGCCCAGGGATAAGGGAGACCCAGTACTTC. Protein: CASSPGIRETQYF.